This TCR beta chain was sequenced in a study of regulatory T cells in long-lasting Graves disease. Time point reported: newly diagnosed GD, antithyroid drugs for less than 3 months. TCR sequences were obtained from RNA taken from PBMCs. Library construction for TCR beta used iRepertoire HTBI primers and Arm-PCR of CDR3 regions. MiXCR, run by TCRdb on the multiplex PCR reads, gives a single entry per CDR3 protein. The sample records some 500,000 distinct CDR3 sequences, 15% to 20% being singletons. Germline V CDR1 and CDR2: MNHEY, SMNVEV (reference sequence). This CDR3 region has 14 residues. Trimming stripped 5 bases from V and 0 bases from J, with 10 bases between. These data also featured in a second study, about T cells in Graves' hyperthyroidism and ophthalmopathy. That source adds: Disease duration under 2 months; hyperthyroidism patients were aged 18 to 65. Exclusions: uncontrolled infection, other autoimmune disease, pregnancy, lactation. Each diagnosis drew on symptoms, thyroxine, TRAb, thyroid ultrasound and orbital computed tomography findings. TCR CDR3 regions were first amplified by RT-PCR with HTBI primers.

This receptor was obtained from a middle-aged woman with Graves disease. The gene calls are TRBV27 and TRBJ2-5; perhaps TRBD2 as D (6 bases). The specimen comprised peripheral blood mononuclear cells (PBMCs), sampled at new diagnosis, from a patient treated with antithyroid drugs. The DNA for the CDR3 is TGTGCCAGCAGTCCCGGGACTGACCAAGAGACCCAGTACTTC. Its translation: CASSPGTDQETQYF.